Below, 5 T cell receptor beta chains from the same sample are listed, as sequenced in a study of vaccination and CD4 T cells after COVID-19 (dated by TCRdb to the early 2020s). The sample's treatment or condition, from its label and the paper: roughly 10-day PBMC culture with coronavirus spike peptide pools or control peptides (ViraFEST assay). Which antigens these TCRs recognize remains unknown. The protocol used for the library was PCR. For sequencing, an Illumina iSeq 100 was employed. At the Johns Hopkins FTIC core, DNA from the cultured CD4+ T cells underwent TCR sequencing with the Oncomine TCR Beta short-read assay. TCRdb reanalyzed the raw reads on its own, using fastp at Q25 for trimming and MiXCR for clone calling, and kept in-frame beta chains. Entries are consolidated by CDR3 protein sequence, retaining the most common genes and DNA. The sample table shows approximately 21,000 distinct CDR3 sequences, and about 50% are seen once. About 7.2% of the sample is taken by the ten largest.

Sequencing used CD4+ T cells from blood, cultured in vitro. The receptors here all came from a human donor who had recovered from COVID-19.

J is TRBJ2-1 and V is TRBV24-1; 9 bases line up with TRBD1. CDR1 and CDR2 from the germline V gene are KGHDR and SFDVKD. The CDR3 consists of 13 residues. The V gene end was trimmed by 2 bases and the J gene end by 9 bases; junction bases not matched to a gene: 1. Written as DNA, the CDR3 is TGTGCCACCAGTGATTGGGGACAGGGTGAGCAGTTCTTC. It translates to CATSDWGQGEQFF.

This clonotype was seen more than once but under ten times. The chain couples TRBV20-1 to TRBJ1-3; the D gene is possibly TRBD1 (5 bases). Trimming cost V 0 bases and J 0 bases, with 9 bases left between them. The CDR3 has 15 amino acids. Germline CDR1 and CDR2: DFQATT and SNEGSKA (reference sequence). The CDR3 protein is CSARDNRYSGNTIYF. The CDR3 DNA reads as TGCAGTGCTAGAGATAACAGGTACTCTGGAAACACCATATATTTT.

This clonotype was recorded a few times. The CDR3 here is CSARDGSRIQETQYF. The CDR3 DNA reads as TGCAGTGCTAGGGACGGTAGTCGCATACAAGAGACCCAGTACTTC. This sequence joins TRBV20-1 and TRBJ2-5; no clear D gene. Germline V gives CDR1 DFQATT, CDR2 SNEGSKA (reference sequence). V was trimmed by 3 bases and J by 2 bases, leaving 16 bases between them. The CDR3 has 15 amino acids.

The DNA of the CDR3 is TGCGCCAGCAGTCAATGGGGCTACGAGCAGTACTTC. Its translation: CASSQWGYEQYF. The chain uses TRBV23-1 and TRBJ2-7; D is undetermined. TRBV23-1 is noted as an ORF with a role that remains uncertain. Trimming stripped 1 base from V and 3 bases from J, with 4 bases between. The CDR3 is made up of 12 amino acids.

CDR3 DNA sequence: TGTGCCAGCAGCTTGGGGACGTCGGGATCACCCCTCCACTTT. This codes for CASSLGTSGSPLHF. The J gene is TRBJ1-6, the V gene TRBV7-9; weak D call: TRBD1 (5 bases). CDR1 and CDR2 (germline): SEHNR, FQNEAQ (reference sequence). This CDR3 has 14 amino acids. V was pared by 3 bases and J by 10 bases, with 13 bases between. The whole variable domain, filled in from reference TRBV7-9 and TRBJ1-6, reads DTGVSQNPRHKITKRGQNVTFRCDPISEHNRLYWYRQTLGQGPEFLTYFQNEAQLEKSRLLSDRFSAERPKGSFSTLEIQRTEQGDSAMYLCASSLGTSGSPLHFGNGTRLTVT.